The 18 T cell receptor beta chains given below trace back to one sample, sequenced in a study of T cell repertoires in cytomegalovirus infection. From the reads, TCRdb called clonotypes with MiXCR, one entry per CDR3 protein. The data show 200,000 to 250,000 distinct CDR3 sequences, roughly an eighth seen once. Sequencing was done on a sample of PBMCs. Receptors were obtained from a human donor in good health (CMV status not recorded). Some clones in this sample may be carry-over from other donors' samples.

This chain connects TRBV29-1 to TRBJ2-2; TRBD1 might be the D (5 bases). The germline gives CDR1 SQVTM, CDR2 ANQGSEA. Trimming took 7 bases from V and 4 from J, leaving 19 bases between them. The CDR3 sequence is 15 residues long. As DNA, the CDR3 is TGCAGCGCCGTTCAGGGTCCCTTGGGCACCGGGGAGCTGTTTTTT. Protein sequence: CSAVQGPLGTGELFF.

This clonotype was counted ten times or more. J is TRBJ2-3 and V is TRBV28; 9 bases agree with TRBD2. This CDR3 contains 15 residues. CDR1 is MDHEN and CDR2 is SYDVKM in the germline V gene. Unmatched junction bases numbered 2, after V lost 1 base and J lost 3 bases. CDR3 nucleotide sequence: TGTGCCAGCAGTTTATTGCGGGGGGGGACAGATACGCAGTATTTT. Protein product: CASSLLRGGTDTQYF.

This clonotype was counted many times. This chain connects TRBV7-2 to TRBJ2-7; 7 nucleotides line up with TRBD2. The CDR3 spans 13 residues. The V segment lost 5 bases and the J segment 6 bases; nucleotides outside the gene matches: 7. Germline V gene lookup returns CDR1 SGHTA and CDR2 FQGNSA. The CDR3 sequence: CASSGWGGGEQYF. CDR3 in DNA: TGTGCCAGCAGCGGATGGGGGGGGGGCGAGCAGTACTTC.

This clonotype was counted at least ten times. The V call is TRBV28, the J call TRBJ1-2; 9 bases agree with TRBD1. Germline-derived CDR1 and CDR2 are MDHEN and SYDVKM. V was clipped by 5 bases and J by 2 bases; unmatched bases: 6. The CDR3 covers 15 residues. CDR3 nucleotides: TGTGCCAGCAGTCAGCCGACAGGGGGAAACTATGGCTACACCTTC. Its protein is CASSQPTGGNYGYTF.

This clonotype was observed at least ten times. The gene calls are TRBV14 and TRBJ1-4; D call uncertain. The CDR3 totals 15 residues. The V gene's germline CDR1 is SGHDN and CDR2 FVKESK. Trimming took 1 base from V and 5 from J, leaving 11 bases between them. This CDR3 is CASSQAGFLNEKLFF. The DNA of the CDR3 is TGTGCCAGCAGCCAAGCGGGATTCCTCAATGAAAAACTGTTTTTT.

Ten or more counts support this clonotype. The rearrangement links TRBV7-2 to TRBJ1-5; tentative D call: TRBD1 (5 bases). CDR1 and CDR2 from the germline V gene are SGHTA and FQGNSA. The ends were cut back, 5 bases at V and 6 bases at J, with 11 bases in the middle. This CDR3 has 13 residues. This chain's CDR3 is CASSPAGVQPQHF. Written as DNA, the CDR3 is TGTGCCAGCAGCCCAGCGGGGGTTCAGCCCCAGCATTTT.

This clonotype was seen many times. The CDR3 is CASSLGPSSGGAYEQYF. CDR3 sequence (DNA): TGTGCCAGCAGCTTAGGCCCCTCTAGCGGGGGGGCCTACGAGCAGTACTTC. The V gene is TRBV7-2, the J gene TRBJ2-7; 12 positions match TRBD2. The CDR3 length is 17 residues. Unmatched junction bases numbered 6, after V lost 1 base and J lost 2 bases. Germline V gives CDR1 SGHTA, CDR2 FQGNSA.

This clonotype was seen once. The chain joins TRBV20-1 to TRBJ1-2, with no clear D. This CDR3 region has 13 residues. Trimming removed 0 bases from V and 4 bases from J, with 9 bases in between. The germline V gene encodes CDR1 DFQATT and CDR2 SNEGSKA (reference sequence). The CDR3 DNA sequence: TGCAGTGCTAGAGATGTACGTATCTATGGCTACACCTTC. Translated, it gives CSARDVRIYGYTF.

This clonotype came up many times. This chain uses TRBV2 with TRBJ1-2; 7 bases are a match to TRBD1. The germline gives CDR1 SNHLY, CDR2 FYNNEI. CDR3 size: 17 residues. The V and J ends lost 0 bases and 4 bases, in that order; junction bases with no gene match: 11. The CDR3 here is CASSEARGQGHGYGYTF. In DNA, the CDR3 is TGTGCCAGCAGTGAAGCTAGGGGGCAGGGTCATGGCTATGGCTACACCTTC.

V gene TRBV14 combines with J gene TRBJ2-5; a possible D gene is TRBD2 (5 bases). V lost 1 base to trimming and J lost 4 bases, with 10 bases between them. CDR1 is SGHDN, CDR2 FVKESK, per germline. This CDR3 contains 14 residues. The CDR3 loop is CASSQVGVGETQYF. The CDR3 DNA reads as TGTGCCAGCAGCCAAGTCGGGGTGGGAGAGACCCAGTACTTC.

The chain is built from TRBV20-1 and TRBJ1-5, with D tentatively TRBD1 (5 bases). Trimming cost V 6 bases and J 7 bases, with 13 bases left between them. This CDR3 is 12 amino acids long. Germline CDR1 is DFQATT and CDR2 is SNEGSKA (reference sequence). The CDR3 spells CSAPRGGQPQHF. The CDR3 DNA reads as TGCAGTGCCCCGAGGGGCGGCCAGCCCCAGCATTTT.

This clonotype was seen repeatedly, ten times or more. J is TRBJ2-4 and V is TRBV28; 7 nucleotides line up with TRBD2. V shed 5 bases, J shed 3 bases, and the junction held 7 bases outside the gene matches. Germline CDR1 MDHEN, CDR2 SYDVKM. The CDR3 is made up of 15 amino acids. The CDR3 loop reads CASSRREFDKNIQYF. The CDR3 nucleotides read TGTGCCAGCAGTCGGCGGGAGTTCGACAAAAACATTCAGTACTTC.

The chain carries TRBV11-2 and TRBJ1-2; no definite D call. Germline V CDR1 and CDR2: SGHAT, FQNNGV. This CDR3 spans 13 amino acids. Trimming cost V 5 bases and J 4 bases, with 11 bases left between them. The CDR3 spells CASSLTRSYGYTF. The CDR3 nucleotides read TGTGCCAGCAGCCTGACCAGATCCTATGGCTACACCTTC. Filled out from reference TRBV11-2 and TRBJ1-2, the complete variable domain reads EAGVAQSPRYKIIEKRQSVAFWCNPISGHATLYWYQQILGQGPKLLIQFQNNGVVDDSQLPKDRFSAERLKGVDSTLKIQPAKLEDSAVYLCASSLTRSYGYTFGSGTRLTVV.

The chain combines TRBV20-1 with TRBJ1-1, with 8 bases identical to TRBD1. Germline V lookup: CDR1 DFQATT, CDR2 SNEGSKA (reference sequence). The CDR3 is made up of 15 amino acids. Unmatched junction bases numbered 9, after V lost 2 bases and J lost 4 bases. The CDR3 region has the DNA TGCAGTGCTAGACTACAATCAGGGGGCCCCACTGAAGCTTTCTTT. Translating gives CSARLQSGGPTEAFF.

This clonotype has a handful of counts. J is TRBJ2-2 and V is TRBV3-1, with 10 bases aligning to TRBD2. This CDR3 has 19 residues. The V segment lost 0 bases and the J segment 6 bases; nucleotides outside the gene matches: 13. Per germline, CDR1 LGHDT and CDR2 YNNKEL (reference sequence). CDR3 sequence reads: CASSQDSRLAGVSAGELFF. The DNA of the CDR3 is TGTGCCAGCAGCCAAGATTCCCGGCTAGCGGGAGTTAGTGCCGGGGAGCTGTTTTTT. Drawing the rest from reference TRBV3-1 and TRBJ2-2, the complete variable domain is DTAVSQTPKYLVTQMGNDKSIKCEQNLGHDTMYWYKQDSKKFLKIMFSYNNKELIINETVPNRFSPKSPDKAHLNLHINSLELGDSAVYFCASSQDSRLAGVSAGELFFGEGSRLTVL.

The chain combines TRBV27 with TRBJ2-6; 10 nucleotides agree with TRBD2. This CDR3 has 23 amino acids. Germline V lookup: CDR1 MNHEY, CDR2 SMNVEV (reference sequence). Unmatched junction bases numbered 21, after V lost 3 bases and J lost 1 base. CDR3 nucleotides: TGTGCCAGCAGTTTTCGGGCAGTACCTCTTACTAGCGGGATTCGATCTGGGGCCAACGTCCTGACTTTC. Amino acid sequence: CASSFRAVPLTSGIRSGANVLTF.

This clonotype was seen many times. The chain couples TRBV28 to TRBJ2-7; D is perhaps TRBD2 (6 bases). Trimming took off 6 bases at V and 0 bases at J, with 15 bases between the two ends. Germline CDR1 is MDHEN and CDR2 is SYDVKM. The CDR3 is made up of 15 amino acids. The CDR3 loop is CASRPISGSSYEQYF. The CDR3 region has the DNA TGTGCCAGCAGGCCAATTAGCGGCAGCTCCTACGAGCAGTACTTC.

This clonotype has a count of ten or more. V is TRBV7-2 and J is TRBJ2-3, with D perhaps matching TRBD1 (5 bases). Germline CDR1 and CDR2: SGHTA and FQGNSA. V was pared by 5 bases and J by 8 bases, with 20 bases between. This CDR3 region has 15 residues. DNA of the CDR3: TGTGCCAGCAGCGCTTCACTGGGTCTGCAGGGTACGCAGTATTTT. This codes for CASSASLGLQGTQYF.